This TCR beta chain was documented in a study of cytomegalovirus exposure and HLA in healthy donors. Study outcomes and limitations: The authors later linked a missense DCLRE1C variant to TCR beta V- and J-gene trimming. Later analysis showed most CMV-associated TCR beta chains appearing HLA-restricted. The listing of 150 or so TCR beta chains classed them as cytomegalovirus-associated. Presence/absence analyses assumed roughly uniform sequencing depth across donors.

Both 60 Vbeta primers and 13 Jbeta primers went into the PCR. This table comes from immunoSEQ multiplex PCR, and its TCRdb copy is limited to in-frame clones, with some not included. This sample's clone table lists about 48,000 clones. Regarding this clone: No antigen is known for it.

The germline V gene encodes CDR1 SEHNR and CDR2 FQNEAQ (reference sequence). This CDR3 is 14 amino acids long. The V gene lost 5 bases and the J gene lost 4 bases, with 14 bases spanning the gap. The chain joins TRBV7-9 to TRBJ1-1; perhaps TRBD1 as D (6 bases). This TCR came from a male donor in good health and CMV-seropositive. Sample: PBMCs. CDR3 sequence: CASSLMTGSTEAFF. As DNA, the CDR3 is TGTGCCAGCAGCCTAATGACAGGTTCCACTGAAGCTTTCTTT.